The clone carrying this TCR beta chain was found many times. Unique molecular identifiers tagged the TCRbeta library. TCRdb redid the calling of the PCR reads with MiXCR, one entry per CDR3 protein. The sample lists roughly 220,000 distinct CDR3 sequences, around 9.7% occurring once. The data originate from a study of T-cell reconstitution after alpha-beta-depleted transplantation in children. This CDR3 is built from 14 residues. Germline CDR1 and CDR2: SGHDN and FVKESK. V dropped 4 bases and J dropped 5 bases, with 14 bases sitting between them. This TCR was recovered from a human donor who donated a stem cell graft to a child with SCID. The chain carries TRBV14 and TRBJ2-5, with a possible D match to TRBD1 (5 bases). Sequences were derived from PBMCs from the stem cell graft donor, sampled from the stem cell graft. CDR3 residues: CASSLQAPVETQYF. The CDR3 nucleotides read TGTGCCAGCAGCCTACAGGCCCCGGTGGAGACCCAGTACTTC.